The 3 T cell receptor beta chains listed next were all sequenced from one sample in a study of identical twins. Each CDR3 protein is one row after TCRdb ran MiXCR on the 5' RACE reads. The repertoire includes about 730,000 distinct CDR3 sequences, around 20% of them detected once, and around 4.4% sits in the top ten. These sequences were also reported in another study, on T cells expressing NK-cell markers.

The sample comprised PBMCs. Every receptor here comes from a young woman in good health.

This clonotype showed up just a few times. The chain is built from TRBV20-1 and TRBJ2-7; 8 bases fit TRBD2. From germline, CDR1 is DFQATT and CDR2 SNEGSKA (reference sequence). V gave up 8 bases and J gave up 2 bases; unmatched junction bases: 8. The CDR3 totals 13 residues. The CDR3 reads CSSIGLATYEQYF. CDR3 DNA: TGCAGTAGTATCGGACTAGCCACCTACGAGCAGTACTTC.

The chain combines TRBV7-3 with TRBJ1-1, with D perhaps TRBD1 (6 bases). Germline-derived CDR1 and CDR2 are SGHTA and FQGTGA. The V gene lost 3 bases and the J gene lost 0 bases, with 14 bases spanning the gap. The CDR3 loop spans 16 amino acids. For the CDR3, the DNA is TGTGCCAGCAGCTTCTCCCAGGGGACGCTGAACACTGAAGCTTTCTTT. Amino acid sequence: CASSFSQGTLNTEAFF.

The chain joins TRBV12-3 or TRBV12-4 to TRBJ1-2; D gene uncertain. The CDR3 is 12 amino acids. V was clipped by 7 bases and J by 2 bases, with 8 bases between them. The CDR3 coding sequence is TGTGCCAGCACTCGATCCAACTATGGCTACACCTTC. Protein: CASTRSNYGYTF.